One sample yielded the 16 T cell receptor beta chains listed below, sequenced in a study of T cells in localized non-small cell lung cancer. TCRdb keeps only in-frame clones here, not all; method: immunoSEQ multiplex PCR. The repertoire holds several thousand clones, with about two fifths as singletons. Specimen: lung tumor tissue, collected before any cancer treatment. These receptor sequences come from a woman between 35 and 75 years old with stage I lung adenocarcinoma.

The chain carries TRBV6-7 and TRBJ1-1, with D unclear. TRBV6-7 is placed among ORFs of uncertain function. V was shortened by 6 bases and J by 3 bases, with 5 bases between the two germline ends. The CDR3 loop spans 11 amino acids. In nucleotides, the CDR3 is TGTGCCAGCAGGTGGGACACTGAAGCTTTCTTT. It codes for CASRWDTEAFF.

In its sample, this clone was seen a few times. The chain's CDR3 is CASSRQVDSYEQYF. CDR3 DNA sequence: TGTGCCAGTAGTAGGCAGGTAGACTCCTACGAGCAGTACTTC. The chain has TRBV19 and TRBJ2-7; D not certain. CDR1 and CDR2 from the germline V gene are LNHDA and SQIVND (reference sequence). The V end lost 4 bases, the J end lost 0 bases, and 10 bases lay between the germline ends. The CDR3 spans 14 residues.

This clone was detected a few times. The chain's CDR3 is CASSMHQGGIQYF. The CDR3 DNA follows: TGTGCCAGTAGTATGCATCAGGGGGGCATTCAGTACTTC. The rearrangement joins TRBV19 to TRBJ2-4, with D possibly matching TRBD1 (7 bases). Germline loops: CDR1 LNHDA, CDR2 SQIVND (reference sequence). V lost 3 bases, J lost 9 bases, and 12 bases lay in between. The CDR3 is 13 amino acids.

Comments on this clone: Mismatch with germline at one junction end may stem from a read error. Some base is ambiguous or went unread, and X replaces its residue. The J gene is TRBJ1-2, the V gene TRBV11-3; no reliable D call. This CDR3 has 20 amino acids. Looked up from germline, CDR1 is SGHNT and CDR2 is YENEEA. In DNA, the CDR3 is TGTGCCARCAGCTTGGGCGACGGAGGGCTTCCCACCCGAGCCCCTTATGGCTACACCTTC. Protein sequence: CAXSLGDGGLPTRAPYGYTF.

Within the sample, this clone is medium-sized. This chain connects TRBV6-8 to TRBJ1-1, with 11 bases identical to TRBD1. Germline assignment: CDR1 MNHGY and CDR2 SAAAGT. The CDR3 length is 16 residues. Losses at the gene ends were 6 bases for V and 4 bases for J; bases not matched to a gene: 10. Written as DNA, the CDR3 is TGTGCCAGCAGCCTTGGACAGGGGGCGTTGGTCACTGAAGCTTTCTTT. Amino acids: CASSLGQGALVTEAFF.

The chain couples TRBV5-1 to TRBJ2-5, with D perhaps being TRBD1 or TRBD2 (5 bases each). Trimming stripped 0 bases from V and 5 bases from J, with 14 bases between. This CDR3 comprises 15 residues. Germline V gene data show CDR1 as SGHRS and CDR2 as YFSETQ. Here the CDR3 DNA reads TGCGCCAGCAGCTTGGCGGGGCTAATGAGGGAGACCCAGTACTTC. The encoded protein is CASSLAGLMRETQYF.

This chain joins TRBV15 and TRBJ2-7; 11 bases fit TRBD2. V shed 6 bases, J shed 4 bases, and the junction held 17 bases outside the gene matches. The germline V gene has CDR1 LNHNV and CDR2 YYDKDF (reference sequence). The CDR3 has 18 amino acids. In nucleotides, the CDR3 is TGTGCCACCAGGGAGACCGGGACTAGCGGAGGGGTCGGGTACGAGCAGTACTTC. Its translation: CATRETGTSGGVGYEQYF.

The CDR3 spells CASSLYQGVDTEAFF. The DNA of the CDR3 is TGTGCCAGCAGCTTATATCAGGGGGTCGACACTGAAGCTTTCTTT. The chain couples TRBV11-3 to TRBJ1-1, with 7 bases lining up with TRBD1. J lost 3 bases, V lost 2 bases, and 6 bases had no gene match. Germline values: CDR1 SGHNT, CDR2 YENEEA. The CDR3 sequence is 15 residues long.

In its sample, this clone was seen a few times. The chain uses TRBV11-3 and TRBJ2-7, with 10 bases fitting TRBD2. The V and J ends lost 0 bases and 0 bases, in that order; junction bases with no gene match: 8. Germline CDR1 and CDR2: SGHNT and YENEEA. This CDR3 spans 18 amino acids. This chain's CDR3 is CASSLDRTSGTSSYEQYF. For the CDR3, the DNA is TGTGCCAGCAGCTTAGATCGTACTAGCGGGACTAGCTCCTACGAGCAGTACTTC.

The V and J genes are TRBV9 and TRBJ2-1; 7 nucleotides line up with TRBD2. Germline V gene sequence: CDR1 SGDLS, CDR2 YYNGEE. The CDR3 is 16 amino acids. The V segment lost 0 bases and the J segment 7 bases; nucleotides outside the gene matches: 10. CDR3 coding DNA: TGTGCCAGCAGCGTAGTTCCTAGCGGAAAGGGTAATGAGCAGTTCTTC. Amino acid sequence: CASSVVPSGKGNEQFF.

This clone was counted only a few times. V usage is TRBV6-7 and J usage is TRBJ2-5; 9 positions agree with TRBD1. TRBV6-7 qualifies as an ORF whose function is uncertain. The CDR3 sequence is 14 residues long. Germline trimming cut 6 bases from V and 5 bases from J; bases unmatched to any gene: 7. In DNA form, the CDR3 reads TGTGCCAGCAGCCCCCACGGGACAGGGGAGACCCAGTACTTC. Protein sequence: CASSPHGTGETQYF.

This clone is classed as medium-sized. The rearrangement links TRBV11-3 to TRBJ2-2; 10 positions agree with TRBD2. CDR3 length equals 15 residues. Germline V gives CDR1 SGHNT, CDR2 YENEEA. V lost 6 bases to trimming and J lost 3 bases; unmatched junction nucleotides: 4. The CDR3 spells CASRTGTSDTGELFF. CDR3 nucleotide sequence: TGTGCCAGCAGAACCGGGACTAGCGACACCGGGGAGCTGTTTTTT.

The count of this clone is one. The chain has TRBV23-1 and TRBJ2-1, with 9 bases lining up with TRBD2. TRBV23-1 is an ORF for which the function is uncertain. CDR3 size: 17 residues. V dropped 2 bases and J dropped 5; count of bases not matched to a gene: 10. CDR3 nucleotide sequence: TGCGCCAGCAGTCAAGGCGGTTTAGCGGGGGCTCACAATGAGCAGTTCTTC. Translating gives CASSQGGLAGAHNEQFF.

This clone was seen a few times. The chain links TRBV9 to TRBJ1-1; 7 nucleotides match TRBD1. V lost 0 bases and J lost 3; bases outside the gene matches: 5. The CDR3 has 15 residues. In germline, CDR1 is SGDLS, CDR2 YYNGEE. This CDR3 is CASSVAGTEDTEAFF. The CDR3, as DNA: TGTGCCAGCAGCGTAGCTGGGACAGAAGACACTGAAGCTTTCTTT. Variable domain in full (rest from reference TRBV9 and TRBJ1-1): DSGVTQTPKHLITATGQRVTLRCSPRSGDLSVYWYQQSLDQGLQFLIQYYNGEERAKGNILERFSAQQFPDLHSELNLSSLELGDSALYFCASSVAGTEDTEAFFGQGTRLTVV.

The V and J genes are TRBV15 and TRBJ1-3; D gene unclear. V was shortened by 1 base and J by 4 bases, with 14 bases between the two germline ends. Germline V gene sequence: CDR1 LNHNV, CDR2 YYDKDF (reference sequence). This CDR3 is 16 amino acids long. The CDR3 DNA reads as TGTGCCACCAGCAGAGGAAGAGGGCTGGAAGGAAACACCATATATTTT. Amino acid sequence: CATSRGRGLEGNTIYF.

V and J are TRBV11-3 and TRBJ2-7; TRBD2 aligns across 7 bases. CDR3 size: 14 residues. V shed 2 bases, J shed 1 base, and the junction held 2 bases outside the gene matches. CDR1 and CDR2 from the germline V gene are SGHNT and YENEEA. CDR3 coding DNA: TGTGCCAGCAGCTTATGGGGGGGATCCTACGAGCAGTACTTC. It is translated as CASSLWGGSYEQYF.